These 20 T cell receptor beta chains were all obtained from the same sample, sequenced in a study of blood T cell repertoires in COVID-19. Profiled with immunoSEQ multiplex PCR; TCRdb holds only in-frame clones, not every one. The table has around 50,000 clones, roughly 91% seen once. The sample consisted of peripheral blood. The origin of the receptors is a middle-aged man with active COVID-19.

This chain uses TRBV18 with TRBJ2-7; TRBD1 matches 7 bases. Germline CDR1 KGHSH, CDR2 LQKENI. The CDR3 runs to 13 residues. J was trimmed by 7 bases and V by 5 bases; bases with no gene match: 8. CDR3 DNA: TGTGCCAGCTCATTAGGACAGGTCGAGGAGCAGTACTTC. Its translation is CASSLGQVEEQYF.

This clone appeared a single time. The chain uses TRBV4-2 and TRBJ2-1, with TRBD2 matching over 10 bases. The V gene's germline CDR1 is LGHNA and CDR2 YNFKEQ. CDR3 length: 14 amino acids. V was clipped by 5 bases and J by 5 bases; unmatched bases: 3. The CDR3 is CASSATSGDNEQFF. CDR3 in DNA: TGTGCCAGCAGCGCCACTAGCGGGGACAATGAGCAGTTCTTC.

The V call is TRBV3-1 (or the pseudogene TRBV3-2), the J call TRBJ2-7; TRBD2 matches 11 bases. The V gene's germline CDR1 is LGHDT and CDR2 YNNKEL (reference sequence). V was pared by 4 bases and J by 3 bases, with 5 bases of the junction left unmatched. The CDR3 spans 15 residues. The CDR3 spells CASSPIAGGGYEQYF. Here the CDR3 DNA reads TGTGCCAGCAGCCCGATAGCGGGAGGGGGCTACGAGCAGTACTTC.

As concerns this clone: The junction and the germline gene differ at one end; a read error may be behind it. This rearrangement joins TRBV3-1 (or the pseudogene TRBV3-2) to TRBJ1-5, with 9 bases lining up with TRBD1. This CDR3 contains 14 residues. From germline, CDR1 is LGHDT and CDR2 YNNKEL (reference sequence). The CDR3 reads CASSQTGGNQPQHF. The CDR3 nucleotides read TGTGCCAGCAGCCAAACAGGGGGCAACCAGCCCCAGCATTTT.

CDR3 bases: TGTGCCAGCAGCTCGCCCGGGGGGGGGATGAACACTGAAGCTTTCTTT. It translates to CASSSPGGGMNTEAFF. V usage is TRBV7-2 and J usage is TRBJ1-1; TRBD1 is a possible D gene (5 bases). This CDR3 has 16 residues. Germline V CDR1 and CDR2: SGHTA, FQGNSA. V was clipped by 4 bases and J by 0 bases, with 15 bases between them.

The gene calls are TRBV2 and TRBJ2-7, with D possibly TRBD2 on 5 matching bases. The CDR3 is made up of 12 amino acids. Germline V lookup: CDR1 SNHLY, CDR2 FYNNEI. Trimming shortened V by 11 bases and J by 0 bases, and 11 bases separated the two germline ends. The CDR3 protein is CARAGNSYEQYF. The CDR3 DNA reads TGTGCCCGTGCCGGGAACTCCTACGAGCAGTACTTC.

This clone was seen more than once but under ten times. The chain uses TRBV6-5 and TRBJ1-5; TRBD1 is a possible D gene (6 bases). Germline V lookup: CDR1 MNHEY, CDR2 SVGAGI. The CDR3 has 14 residues. V was cut by 6 bases and J by 2 bases, with 11 bases left in between. CDR3 amino acids: CASSTGLGNQPQHF. In DNA form, the CDR3 reads TGTGCCAGCAGCACAGGGTTGGGCAATCAGCCCCAGCATTTT.

The chain recombines TRBV19 with TRBJ2-2; 8 nucleotides align to TRBD1. V dropped 9 bases and J dropped 7; count of bases not matched to a gene: 7. Germline-derived CDR1 and CDR2 are LNHDA and SQIVND (reference sequence). The CDR3 runs 13 residues. The CDR3 here is CASSRGPGGELFF. CDR3 bases: TGTGCCAGCTCCAGGGGGCCTGGCGGGGAGCTGTTTTTT.

The rearrangement joins TRBV14 to TRBJ2-6; 9 bases agree with TRBD1. CDR1 and CDR2 from the germline V gene are SGHDN and FVKESK. This CDR3 spans 17 amino acids. With 4 bases clipped from V and 1 base from J, the junction kept 5 bases outside the gene matches. The CDR3 region is CASSPGQGGSGANVLTF. The CDR3 coding sequence is TGTGCCAGCAGCCCGGGACAGGGAGGTTCTGGGGCCAACGTCCTGACTTTC.

CDR3 residues: CASSRLGTSGGVTDTQYF. The CDR3 region has the DNA TGTGCCAGCAGCCGCTTAGGCACTAGCGGGGGAGTAACAGATACGCAGTATTTT. V is TRBV3-1 (or the pseudogene TRBV3-2) and J is TRBJ2-3; 11 bases agree with TRBD2. CDR3 length equals 18 residues. After removal of 4 bases from V and 3 bases from J, the junction contained 12 bases not matched to a gene. The germline V gene encodes CDR1 LGHDT and CDR2 YNNKEL (reference sequence).

The chain combines TRBV7-9 with TRBJ1-1, with D uncertain. This CDR3 region has 15 residues. V lost 1 base, J lost 4 bases, and 13 bases lay in between. In germline, CDR1 is SEHNR, CDR2 FQNEAQ (reference sequence). CDR3 coding DNA: TGTGCCAGCAGCTTAGTTGGAGGAGCGGGCACTGAAGCTTTCTTT. Protein: CASSLVGGAGTEAFF.

The J gene is TRBJ2-1, the V gene TRBV24-1; 12 bases align to TRBD2. Trimming removed 4 bases from V and 13 bases from J; junction bases left unmatched: 10. The CDR3 runs to 15 residues. Germline CDR1 reads KGHDR; CDR2 reads SFDVKD. In DNA, the CDR3 is TGTGCCACCAGTGAGGGGACTAGCGGGCGGGATCCACAGTTCTTC. Protein sequence: CATSEGTSGRDPQFF.

The genes are TRBV18 and TRBJ2-7; TRBD1 might be the D (6 bases). CDR3 size: 16 residues. Trimming left V 1 base short and J 0 bases short, with 13 bases between. CDR1 is KGHSH, CDR2 LQKENI, per germline. This CDR3 is CASSPRQGTLSYEQYF. CDR3 in DNA: TGTGCCAGCTCACCACGTCAGGGGACCCTCTCCTACGAGCAGTACTTC. The whole variable domain, remainder taken from reference TRBV18 and TRBJ2-7, is NAGVMQNPRHLVRRRGQEARLRCSPMKGHSHVYWYRQLPEEGLKFMVYLQKENIIDESGMPKERFSAEFPKEGPSILRIQQVVRGDSAAYFCASSPRQGTLSYEQYFGPGTRLTVT.

The chain has TRBV19 and TRBJ1-2, with a weak D call TRBD1 (6 bases). This CDR3 spans 13 amino acids. V gave up 3 bases and J gave up 12 bases, with 17 bases separating them. The germline gives CDR1 LNHDA, CDR2 SQIVND (reference sequence). CDR3 sequence (DNA): TGTGCCAGTAGTATGTCTCTCGGACAGCCGAACACCTTC. Amino acids: CASSMSLGQPNTF.

The CDR3 is CASSGGGLASGYEQYF. In nucleotides, the CDR3 is TGTGCCAGCAGCGGGGGGGGACTAGCATCCGGCTACGAGCAGTACTTC. The V gene is TRBV5-4, the J gene TRBJ2-7, with 9 bases fitting TRBD2. The CDR3 spans 16 residues. The junction had 11 bases not matched to a gene; V was cut back by 4 bases and J by 3 bases. Germline V CDR1 and CDR2: SGHNT, YYREEE (reference sequence).

The J gene is TRBJ2-5, the V gene TRBV3-1 (or the pseudogene TRBV3-2); D might be TRBD2 (6 bases). Germline lookup yields CDR1 LGHDT and CDR2 YNNKEL (reference sequence). The V end lost 3 bases, the J end lost 4 bases, and 12 bases lay between the germline ends. This CDR3 is 14 amino acids long. The CDR3 DNA reads TGTGCCAGCAGCCAGGTTCGGGACTCAGAGACCCAGTACTTC. Its translation: CASSQVRDSETQYF.

V is TRBV13 and J is TRBJ1-6; 8 nucleotides align to TRBD1. CDR1 is PRHDT and CDR2 is FYEKMQ in the germline V gene (reference sequence). J lost 10 bases, V lost 4 bases, and 9 bases had no gene match. The CDR3 consists of 15 residues. The CDR3 here is CASSSGQGIRSPLHF. The CDR3 nucleotides are TGTGCCAGCAGCTCAGGACAGGGAATTAGGTCACCCCTCCACTTT.

The genes are TRBV28 and TRBJ2-5; TRBD1 matches 8 bases. V lost 2 bases and J lost 7; bases outside the gene matches: 6. The CDR3 consists of 14 residues. In germline, CDR1 is MDHEN, CDR2 SYDVKM. The CDR3: CASSLTGQGRTQYF. CDR3 DNA sequence: TGTGCCAGCAGTTTAACCGGACAGGGTAGGACCCAGTACTTC. The full variable domain, completed using reference TRBV28 and TRBJ2-5, is DVKVTQSSRYLVKRTGEKVFLECVQDMDHENMFWYRQDPGLGLRLIYFSYDVKMKEKGDIPEGYSVSREKKERFSLILESASTNQTSMYLCASSLTGQGRTQYFGPGTRLLVL.

The DNA for the CDR3 is TGTGCCAGCAGCTTATCTGCGGGAAGGGTGCAGTTCTTC. It codes for CASSLSAGRVQFF. This rearrangement joins TRBV7-2 to TRBJ2-1; D is perhaps TRBD2 (6 bases). The germline V gene has CDR1 SGHTA and CDR2 FQGNSA. The CDR3 runs 13 residues. With 2 bases removed from V and 12 bases from J, the gap between germline ends came to 14 bases. Drawing the rest from reference TRBV7-2 and TRBJ2-1, the complete variable domain is GAGVSQSPSNKVTEKGKDVELRCDPISGHTALYWYRQSLGQGLEFLIYFQGNSAPDKSGLPSDRFSAERTGGSVSTLTIQRTQQEDSAVYLCASSLSAGRVQFFGPGTRLTVL.

V and J are TRBV5-1 and TRBJ2-5; 7 nucleotides match TRBD1. Germline assignment: CDR1 SGHRS and CDR2 YFSETQ. This CDR3 is 14 amino acids long. V shed 5 bases, J shed 4 bases, and the junction held 8 bases outside the gene matches. The CDR3 reads CASRTGQLRETQYF. As DNA, the CDR3 is TGCGCCAGCAGGACGGGACAGCTTAGAGAGACCCAGTACTTC.